A selection of T cell receptor beta chains follows, all from one sample in a study of blood T cell repertoires in COVID-19. Produced via immunoSEQ multiplex PCR; TCRdb's table is partial and in-frame only. The sample consists of over 45,000 clones, over 70% of them appearing once. The material sequenced was peripheral blood. Source of these receptors: a woman aged 45-65 years with active or convalescent COVID-19. CDR3s include the opening cysteine and the closing phenylalanine or tryptophan. A D gene is named only where the DNA matches it firmly. The size of a clone is reported for some rows only, either as once, few or many, or as a class for expanded clones.

V: TRBV10-3
size: NA
D: NA
J: TRBJ1-2
DNA: TGTGCCATCAGTGAGTCGGCAGGGGAGAGGGATGGCTACACCTTC
CDR3: CAISESAGERDGYTF

V: TRBV6-2/TRBV6-3
size: NA
D: NA
J: TRBJ2-7
DNA: TGTGCCAGCAGTGTAACCGCGGGGTCCGAGCAGTACTTC
CDR3: CASSVTAGSEQYF

V: TRBV3-1/TRBV3-2
size: NA
D: TRBD1
J: TRBJ1-2
DNA: TGTGCCAGCAGCCACCGGGACAGTGGAGGCTACACCTTC
CDR3: CASSHRDSGGYTF

V: TRBV6-1
size: NA
D: NA
J: TRBJ1-1
DNA: TGTGCCAGCAGTGAATGGGCAGGGAACACTGAAGCTTTCTTT
CDR3: CASSEWAGNTEAFF

V: TRBV29-1
size: NA
D: NA
J: TRBJ1-3
DNA: TGCAGCGTCGCCCCCAGGGGTGGAAACACCATATATTTT
CDR3: CSVAPRGGNTIYF

V: TRBV9
size: NA
D: TRBD2
J: TRBJ2-2
DNA: TGTGCCAGCAGCGTCGTAGCGGGAGGGGGCTCGGCCGGGGAGCTGTTTTTT
CDR3: CASSVVAGGGSAGELFF

V: TRBV3-1/TRBV3-2
size: NA
D: TRBD2
J: TRBJ2-3
DNA: TGTGCCAGCAGCCAAGATTGGGGGAGGGGAGCAGATACGCAGTATTTT
CDR3: CASSQDWGRGADTQYF

V: TRBV24-1
size: NA
D: NA
J: TRBJ2-3
DNA: TGTGCCACCAGTGATATGGGGACTAGCACAGATACGCAGTATTTT
CDR3: CATSDMGTSTDTQYF

V: TRBV6-6
size: NA
D: TRBD1
J: TRBJ1-3
DNA: TGTGCCAGCAGTTACTCGGGACAGTCCTCTGGAAACACCATATATTTT
CDR3: CASSYSGQSSGNTIYF

V: TRBV6-6
size: NA
D: NA
J: TRBJ1-4
DNA: TGTGCCAGCAGCTTCGTCGGTGAAAAACTGTTTTTT
CDR3: CASSFVGEKLFF

V: TRBV11-2
size: NA
D: TRBD1
J: TRBJ2-2
DNA: TGTGCCAGCAGCCCCACAGGGGGCGTAAACACCGGGGAGCTGTTTTTT
CDR3: CASSPTGGVNTGELFF

V: TRBV7-9
size: NA
D: TRBD1
J: TRBJ2-4
DNA: TGTGCCAGCAGCGGCAGGGGGCAAGGGAACATTCAGTACTTC
CDR3: CASSGRGQGNIQYF

V: TRBV30
size: NA
D: TRBD2
J: TRBJ2-3
DNA: TGTGCCTGGAGTCCCCAATTAGCGGGACACACAGATACGCAGTATTTT
CDR3: CAWSPQLAGHTDTQYF

V: TRBV29-1
size: NA
D: NA
J: TRBJ2-5
DNA: TGCAGTCTACGAACAGGGAGGGGAGAGACCCAGTACTTC
CDR3: CSLRTGRGETQYF

V: TRBV6-5
size: few
D: NA
J: TRBJ2-2
DNA: TGTGCCAGCAGTCTCGCTCGGTCTGGGGAGCTGTTTTTT
CDR3: CASSLARSGELFF

V: TRBV5-4
size: once
D: NA
J: TRBJ2-3
DNA: TGTGCCAGCAGCGTCCGGGACTCTAGCACAGATACGCAGTATTTT
CDR3: CASSVRDSSTDTQYF

V: TRBV27
size: once
D: TRBD2
J: TRBJ2-3
DNA: TGTGCCAGCAGTCCCAGGACGGGAGGAGATACGCAGTATTTT
CDR3: CASSPRTGGDTQYF

V: TRBV7-9
size: many
D: NA
J: TRBJ1-3
DNA: TGTGCCAGCAGCTTAGGGAGGGAGAGATACACCATATATTTT
CDR3: CASSLGRERYTIYF

V: TRBV10-3
size: NA
D: TRBD1
J: TRBJ1-4
DNA: TGTGCCATCAGTATTACCGGGACAGGCAATGAAAAACTGTTTTTT
CDR3: CAISITGTGNEKLFF

V: TRBV7-9
size: NA
D: NA
J: TRBJ1-2
DNA: TGTGCCAGCAGCTCGACAAATAACTATGGCTACACCTTC
CDR3: CASSSTNNYGYTF

V: TRBV6-5
size: NA
D: TRBD2
J: TRBJ2-1
DNA: TGTGCCAGCAGTTACATAGCGGGAGATATCTACAATGAGCAGTTCTTC
CDR3: CASSYIAGDIYNEQFF

V: TRBV3-1/TRBV3-2
size: NA
D: NA
J: TRBJ1-1
DNA: TGTGCCAGCATCGAGGTTGCAGGGCTGACTGAAGCTTTCTTT
CDR3: CASIEVAGLTEAFF

V: TRBV28
size: NA
D: NA
J: TRBJ2-1
DNA: TGTGCCAGCAGTTTGAGGAATGAGCAGTTCTTC
CDR3: CASSLRNEQFF

V: TRBV5-4
size: NA
D: NA
J: TRBJ2-3
DNA: TGTGCCAGCAATTTAGGGGGTGGCTTGCAAGGCACAGATACGCAGTATTTT
CDR3: CASNLGGGLQGTDTQYF

V: TRBV5-1
size: NA
D: TRBD1
J: TRBJ1-5
DNA: TGCGCCAGCAGCTTGGGACAGGGATTCAATCAGCCCCAGCATTTT
CDR3: CASSLGQGFNQPQHF

V: TRBV15
size: NA
D: TRBD1
J: TRBJ2-7
DNA: TGTGCCACCAGCACTAGACAGGGGCCCTACGAGCAGTACTTC
CDR3: CATSTRQGPYEQYF

V: TRBV2
size: few
D: NA
J: TRBJ1-4
DNA: TGTGCCGGATCGACAGGAAACAATGAAAAACTGTTTTTT
CDR3: CAGSTGNNEKLFF

V: TRBV6-6
size: once
D: NA
J: TRBJ1-2
DNA: TGTGCCAGCAGTTACGCCAGGGGCCAGGGCTACACCTTC
CDR3: CASSYARGQGYTF

V: TRBV5-4
size: once
D: TRBD1
J: TRBJ1-6
DNA: TGTGCCAGCAGCTATAACAGGGGGCGGAATAATTCACCCCTCCACTTT
CDR3: CASSYNRGRNNSPLHF

V: TRBV10-3
size: NA
D: NA
J: TRBJ1-6
DNA: TGTGCCATCAGTGAGTCGCGGGGCAGGGTTAATTCACCCCTCCACTTT
CDR3: CAISESRGRVNSPLHF

V: TRBV30
size: NA
D: TRBD2
J: TRBJ2-7
DNA: TGTGCCTGGAGTGTAGGACTAGGCTCCTACGAGCAGTACTTC
CDR3: CAWSVGLGSYEQYF

V: TRBV11-2
size: few
D: TRBD1
J: TRBJ2-7
DNA: TGTGCCAGCAGCCCGACAGGGCTAGAGCAGTACTTC
CDR3: CASSPTGLEQYF

V: TRBV18
size: NA
D: TRBD2
J: TRBJ2-7
DNA: TGTGCCAGCTCACCAGCGGGAGACTACGAGCAGTACTTC
CDR3: CASSPAGDYEQYF

V: TRBV28
size: NA
D: NA
J: TRBJ1-1
DNA: TGTGCCAGCAGTTCCCCGGGGGGGAACACTGAAGCTTTCTTT
CDR3: CASSSPGGNTEAFF